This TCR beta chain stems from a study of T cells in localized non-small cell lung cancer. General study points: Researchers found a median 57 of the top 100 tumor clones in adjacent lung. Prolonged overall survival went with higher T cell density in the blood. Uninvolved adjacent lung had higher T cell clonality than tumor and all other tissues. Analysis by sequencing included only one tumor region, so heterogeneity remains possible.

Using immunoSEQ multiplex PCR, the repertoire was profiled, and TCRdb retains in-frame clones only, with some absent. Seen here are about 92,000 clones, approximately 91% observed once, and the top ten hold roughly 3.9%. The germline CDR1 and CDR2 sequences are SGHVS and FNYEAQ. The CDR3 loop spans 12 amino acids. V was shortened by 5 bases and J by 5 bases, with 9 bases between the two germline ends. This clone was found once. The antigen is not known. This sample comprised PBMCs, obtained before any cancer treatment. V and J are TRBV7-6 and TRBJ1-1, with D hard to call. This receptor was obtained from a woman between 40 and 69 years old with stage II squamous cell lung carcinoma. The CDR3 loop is CASSTGGTEAFF. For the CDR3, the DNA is TGTGCCAGCAGCACCGGTGGGACTGAAGCTTTCTTT.